This TCR beta chain appears in the sequencing data of a study of T cells expressing NK-cell markers. Study background: Cells sorted as CD3+CD56+NKG2C+, CD3+CD56+NKG2C- and CD3+CD56-NKG2C+ T cells supplied the TCR beta repertoires. With respect to HCMV, most of the eight sequenced donors were seropositive, and one was seronegative. General observations from the study: Top CD8+ clonotypes included the dominant CD3+CD56+NKG2C+ clonotypes in 5 or 6 donors. For a few donors, these clonotypes were likewise the leading ones in the CD3+CD56-NKG2C+ fraction.

From its re-call of the 5' RACE reads, TCRdb lists each CDR3 protein once, without DNA. The sample has about 460,000 distinct CDR3 sequences. Comments on this clonotype: Its antigen is still unknown.

Germline CDR1 DFQATT, CDR2 SNEGSKA (reference sequence). The CDR3 contains 17 residues. The gene calls are TRBV20-1 and TRBJ2-1; TCRdb's D call of TRBD2 is untestable without DNA. This TCR derives from a woman in her fifties or sixties in good health. Sequencing input: blood T cells: a sorted CD56 or NKG2C T cell subset, CD4+ or CD8+ T cells, or bulk PBMC T cells (not recorded which). The CDR3 is CSARATVGGLHHNEQFF.